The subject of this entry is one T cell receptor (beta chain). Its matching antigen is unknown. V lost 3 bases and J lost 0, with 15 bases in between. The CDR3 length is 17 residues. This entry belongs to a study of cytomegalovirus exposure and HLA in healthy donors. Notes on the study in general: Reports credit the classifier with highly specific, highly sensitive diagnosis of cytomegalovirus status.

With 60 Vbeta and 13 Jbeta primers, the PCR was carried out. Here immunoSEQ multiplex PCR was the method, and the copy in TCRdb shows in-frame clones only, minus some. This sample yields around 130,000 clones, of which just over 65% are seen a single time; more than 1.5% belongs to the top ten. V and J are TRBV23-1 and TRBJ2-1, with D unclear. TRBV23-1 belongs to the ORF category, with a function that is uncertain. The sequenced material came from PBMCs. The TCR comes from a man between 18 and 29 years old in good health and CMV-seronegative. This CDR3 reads CASSHPNQLRSYNEQFF. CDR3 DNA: TGCGCCAGCAGTCACCCAAACCAACTCCGCTCCTACAATGAGCAGTTCTTC.